This T cell receptor beta chain derives from a study of T cell changes during pregnancy in multiple sclerosis. Germline V gene sequence: CDR1 MNHNY, CDR2 SVGAGI (reference sequence). The CDR3 has 11 amino acids. Between the trimmed V and J ends, which lost 10 bases and 7 bases, there was a span of 11 bases. Using immunoSEQ multiplex PCR, the repertoire was profiled, and TCRdb retains in-frame clones only, with some absent. The table lists 60,000 to 70,000 clones, 91% of them singletons, with 2% to 2.5% in the top ten. This clone was observed at least ten times. This specimen was peripheral blood, taken in the third trimester of pregnancy. The chain uses TRBV6-6 and TRBJ2-4; the D is unclear. The origin of this receptor is a female donor in good health, enrolled as a control in a pregnancy study. CDR3 amino acids: CAITGSNIQYF. DNA of the CDR3: TGTGCCATTACCGGGTCTAACATTCAGTACTTC.